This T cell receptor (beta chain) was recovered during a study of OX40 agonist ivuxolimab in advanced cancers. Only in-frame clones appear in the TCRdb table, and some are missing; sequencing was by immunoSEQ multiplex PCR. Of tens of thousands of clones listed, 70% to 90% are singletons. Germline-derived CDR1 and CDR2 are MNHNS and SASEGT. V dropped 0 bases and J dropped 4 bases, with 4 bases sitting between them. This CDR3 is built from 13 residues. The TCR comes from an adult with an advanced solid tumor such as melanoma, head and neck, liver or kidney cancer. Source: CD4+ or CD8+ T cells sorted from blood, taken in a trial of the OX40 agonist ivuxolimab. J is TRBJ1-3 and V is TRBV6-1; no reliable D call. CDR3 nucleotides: TGTGCCAGCAGTGAAGCGGGGGGAAACACCATATATTTT. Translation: CASSEAGGNTIYF.